This T cell receptor (beta chain) is from a study of read filtering for tumor transcriptome and immune sequencing. The CDR3 length is 16 residues. Germline CDR1 reads SGHRS; CDR2 reads YFSETQ. This clonotype was observed at least ten times. A junction boundary mismatches the germline segment, possibly from a read error. Molecular barcoded adaptors covering alpha/delta and beta/gamma chains were used on 400 ng RNA. TCRdb reanalysed the reads using MiXCR and keeps one entry per CDR3 protein. The sample shows about 46,000 distinct CDR3 sequences, approximately 12% of them seen only once. This TCR came from a donor aged 40 or older with multiple myeloma. Input material: a population of CD138-negative cells sorted from bone marrow. The chain combines TRBV5-1 with TRBJ2-1; no reliable D call. As DNA, the CDR3 is TGTGCCAGCAGCTTATCGGGCAGAAGCTCCTACAATGAGCAGTTCTTC. Its translation is CASSLSGRSSYNEQFF.